What follows are 29 T cell receptor beta chains derived from one specimen sequenced in a study of blood T cells in healthy people across ages. Combining a sample-barcoded 5' primer with a J-beta primer mix, a second PCR ran for about 7 to 11 cycles. TCRdb processed the 5' RACE reads anew with MiXCR; each CDR3 protein has one entry. The sample yields hundreds of thousands of distinct CDR3 sequences, roughly 60% seen once. What was sequenced was blood. These receptors were collected from a man aged 30 to 45 in good health.

The chain combines TRBV6-4 with TRBJ1-1; 8 bases fit TRBD1. The CDR3 consists of 13 residues. The J segment lost 5 bases and the V segment lost 3 bases, leaving 2 bases of the junction unmatched. CDR1 is MRHNA, CDR2 SNTAGT, per germline. This CDR3 reads CASSEQGGTEAFF. DNA of the CDR3: TGTGCCAGCAGTGAACAGGGGGGGACTGAAGCTTTCTTT.

The gene calls are TRBV5-6 and TRBJ2-5; D not certain. The end of the DNA fits TRBJ2-7 better, so the J call may be wrong. CDR3 length equals 12 residues. Germline CDR1 SGHDT, CDR2 YYEEEE. As DNA, the CDR3 is TGTGCCAGCAGCTTGGAAGAAACCGAGCAGTACTTC. Its translation is CASSLEETEQYF.

J is TRBJ1-1 and V is TRBV29-1; a weak D match, TRBD1 (5 bases). CDR3 length: 13 amino acids. The germline CDR1 and CDR2 sequences are SQVTM and ANQGSEA. V was clipped by 1 base and J by 0 bases, with 6 bases between them. Here the CDR3 reads CSVEGRVNTEAFF. CDR3 DNA: TGCAGCGTTGAAGGCAGGGTGAACACTGAAGCTTTCTTT.

In its sample, this clonotype was seen a few times. This sequence joins TRBV7-9 and TRBJ2-1, with D maybe TRBD2 (6 bases). CDR1 is SEHNR, CDR2 FQNEAQ, per germline (reference sequence). V lost 5 bases to trimming and J lost 2 bases, with 13 bases between them. The CDR3 is 15 amino acids. CDR3 sequence: CASSDSGTPYNEQFF. CDR3 in DNA: TGTGCCAGCAGCGACTCCGGGACTCCCTACAATGAGCAGTTCTTC.

The gene calls are TRBV6-2 or TRBV6-3 and TRBJ1-5; no clear D. The CDR3 spans 18 residues. V lost 5 bases and J lost 0, with 20 bases in between. The germline CDR1 and CDR2 sequences are MNHEY and SVGEGT. The CDR3 loop reads CASSMGTYTLSSNQPQHF. The CDR3 DNA reads TGTGCCAGCAGTATGGGCACGTACACCCTATCTAGCAATCAGCCCCAGCATTTT.

J is TRBJ1-1 and V is TRBV29-1; a possible D gene is TRBD1 (5 bases). Germline V gene sequence: CDR1 SQVTM, CDR2 ANQGSEA. CDR3 length: 14 residues. The ends were cut back, 5 bases at V and 5 bases at J, with 18 bases in the middle. CDR3 DNA sequence: TGCAGCGTTAGGGCAGGCTCCTGGGGGACTGAAGCTTTCTTT. As protein: CSVRAGSWGTEAFF.

J is TRBJ1-3 and V is TRBV5-1, with D uncertain. Germline CDR1 and CDR2: SGHRS and YFSETQ. Between the trimmed V and J ends, which lost 0 bases and 3 bases, there was a span of 7 bases. CDR3 length equals 14 residues. CDR3 bases: TGCGCCAGCAGCTTGGAGACGGGTGGAAACACCATATATTTT. The encoded protein is CASSLETGGNTIYF. Full variable domain (rest looked up from reference TRBV5-1 and TRBJ1-3): KAGVTQTPRYLIKTRGQQVTLSCSPISGHRSVSWYQQTPGQGLQFLFEYFSETQRNKGNFPGRFSGRQFSNSRSEMNVSTLELGDSALYLCASSLETGGNTIYFGEGSWLTVV.

V gene TRBV12-3 or TRBV12-4 combines with J gene TRBJ1-4; D is undetermined. The CDR3 extends over 18 amino acids. V lost 5 bases, J lost 0 bases, and 19 bases lay in between. The CDR3 DNA is TGTGCCAGCAGTCACTTCCGGAACACGCCCGCAACTAATGAAAAACTGTTTTTT. Amino acids: CASSHFRNTPATNEKLFF.

This clonotype was recorded only once. The J gene is TRBJ2-4, the V gene TRBV7-9; 7 nucleotides agree with TRBD1. Germline CDR1 is SEHNR and CDR2 is FQNEAQ (reference sequence). V shed 1 base and J 7 bases; nucleotides not matched to a gene: 10. The CDR3 runs 16 residues. DNA for the CDR3: TGTGCCAGCAGCTTAGTCGGACAGGCTTGGAGGAACATTCAGTACTTC. Translating it yields CASSLVGQAWRNIQYF.

This rearrangement joins TRBV29-1 to TRBJ2-1; the D is unclear. Germline V lookup: CDR1 SQVTM, CDR2 ANQGSEA. This CDR3 contains 12 residues. The CDR3 nucleotides are TGCACCTCGAACGAAGGAAACAATGAGCAGTTCTTC. Amino acids: CTSNEGNNEQFF.

The sample holds a few counts of this clonotype. The J gene is TRBJ2-7, the V gene TRBV12-3 or TRBV12-4, with a weak D call TRBD1 (7 bases). Trimming cost V 5 bases and J 7 bases, with 21 bases left between them. The CDR3 consists of 15 residues. CDR3 bases: TGTGCCAGCAGTACTCCCGGGCAGGGGGGTCGAGAGCAGTACTTC. This translates into CASSTPGQGGREQYF.

This clonotype occurred once. J is TRBJ2-6 and V is TRBV7-3, with D maybe TRBD1 (6 bases). V was trimmed by 1 base and J by 2 bases, leaving 9 bases between them. Germline V CDR1 and CDR2: SGHTA, FQGTGA. This CDR3 has 16 residues. This CDR3 reads CASSLMGAPGANVLTF. CDR3 coding DNA: TGTGCCAGCAGCTTAATGGGGGCCCCTGGGGCCAACGTCCTGACTTTC.

CDR3 region: CASSGGQGFYEQYF. The CDR3 DNA is TGCGCCAGCAGCGGGGGACAGGGATTCTACGAGCAGTACTTC. The rearrangement joins TRBV5-1 to TRBJ2-7; TRBD1 matches at 9 bases. The CDR3 consists of 14 residues. The V gene end was trimmed by 4 bases and the J gene end by 3 bases; junction bases not matched to a gene: 5. Germline CDR1 reads SGHRS; CDR2 reads YFSETQ.

This clonotype has only one observation. The chain combines TRBV27 with TRBJ1-1; 8 bases map to TRBD1. Germline trimming cut 3 bases from V and 8 bases from J; bases unmatched to any gene: 5. This CDR3 has 13 amino acids. The V gene's germline CDR1 is MNHEY and CDR2 SMNVEV (reference sequence). In DNA form, the CDR3 reads TGTGCCAGCAGTTTTTCTAGGACAGGGGAAGCTTTCTTT. Residues: CASSFSRTGEAFF.

V and J are TRBV4-2 and TRBJ2-5; the match to TRBD2 covers 11 bases. The CDR3 is 16 residues long. Germline V CDR1 and CDR2: LGHNA, YNFKEQ. J gave up 0 bases and V 4 bases, and 4 bases lay outside the gene matches. The CDR3 nucleotides read TGTGCCAGCAGCCTGAAACTAGCGGGGGACCAAGAGACCCAGTACTTC. Its protein product is CASSLKLAGDQETQYF.

This sequence joins TRBV6-2 or TRBV6-3 and TRBJ2-3, with D possibly TRBD1 on 6 matching bases. Trimming took 0 bases from V and 4 from J, leaving 26 bases between them. This CDR3 contains 20 residues. The germline gives CDR1 MNHEY, CDR2 SVGEGT. CDR3 residues: CASSYSDTTGLTKFADTQYF. For the CDR3, the DNA is TGTGCCAGCAGTTACTCTGATACGACAGGACTCACAAAATTTGCAGATACGCAGTATTTT.

This clonotype was observed a few times. The rearrangement uses TRBV7-2 and TRBJ1-5, with D possibly being TRBD1 (6 bases). The germline CDR1 and CDR2 sequences are SGHTA and FQGNSA. The V gene lost 1 base and the J gene lost 5 bases, with 6 bases spanning the gap. This CDR3 spans 13 amino acids. CDR3 DNA: TGTGCCAGCAGCTTAGACAGGGATCAGCCCCAGCATTTT. Translating gives CASSLDRDQPQHF.

This clonotype showed up just a few times. This rearrangement joins TRBV20-1 to TRBJ2-3; D not certain. V was shortened by 0 bases and J by 0 bases, with 13 bases between the two germline ends. CDR1 DFQATT and CDR2 SNEGSKA come from the germline V gene (reference sequence). There are 16 residues in the CDR3. CDR3 sequence: CSARDRNSPSTDTQYF. The CDR3 DNA reads TGCAGTGCTAGAGATCGGAATAGCCCTAGCACAGATACGCAGTATTTT.

J is TRBJ2-3 and V is TRBV6-5; 7 bases are shared with TRBD1. The V and J ends lost 2 bases and 3 bases, in that order; junction bases with no gene match: 2. The CDR3 covers 14 residues. Germline CDR1 and CDR2: MNHEY and SVGAGI. The CDR3 spells CASSYGTVTDTQYF. CDR3 DNA: TGTGCCAGCAGTTACGGGACAGTTACAGATACGCAGTATTTT.

The chain couples TRBV7-2 to TRBJ2-6; 8 bases line up with TRBD1. J lost 2 bases, V lost 5 bases, and 5 bases had no gene match. CDR1 and CDR2 (germline): SGHTA, FQGNSA. The CDR3 runs 16 residues. CDR3: CASSQDRVPGANVLTF. DNA of the CDR3: TGTGCCAGCAGCCAGGACAGGGTCCCTGGGGCCAACGTCCTGACTTTC. The full variable domain, with the rest looked up from reference TRBV7-2 and TRBJ2-6, is GAGVSQSPSNKVTEKGKDVELRCDPISGHTALYWYRQSLGQGLEFLIYFQGNSAPDKSGLPSDRFSAERTGGSVSTLTIQRTQQEDSAVYLCASSQDRVPGANVLTFGAGSRLTVL.

This chain uses TRBV9 with TRBJ2-7; D assignment may be TRBD1 or TRBD2 (5 bases each). Trimming cost V 4 bases and J 0 bases, with 17 bases left between them. The length of the CDR3 is 16 residues. Looked up from germline, CDR1 is SGDLS and CDR2 is YYNGEE. CDR3 protein: CASSPYGTTSSYEQYF. The CDR3, as DNA: TGTGCCAGCAGCCCCTACGGGACCACCAGCTCCTACGAGCAGTACTTC.

This clonotype was detected a few times. The J gene is TRBJ2-7, the V gene TRBV28; TRBD1 matches 9 bases. V gave up 5 bases and J gave up 7 bases; unmatched junction bases: 9. This CDR3 contains 14 residues. The germline CDR1 and CDR2 sequences are MDHEN and SYDVKM. CDR3 in amino acids: CASSLPQGAGEQYF. CDR3 sequence (DNA): TGTGCCAGCAGTCTACCACAGGGGGCGGGGGAGCAGTACTTC.

This clonotype occurred once. This chain joins TRBV6-1 and TRBJ2-7; either TRBD1 or TRBD2 may fit D (5 bases each). The CDR3 covers 18 residues. Germline V gene sequence: CDR1 MNHNS, CDR2 SASEGT. Between the trimmed V and J ends, which lost 5 bases and 0 bases, there was a span of 23 bases. DNA of the CDR3: TGTGCCAGCAGTCCCTTCCCCGCCGGGACCCACTCCTCCTACGAGCAGTACTTC. This gives the protein CASSPFPAGTHSSYEQYF.

The genes are TRBV13 and TRBJ2-1; the D gene is possibly TRBD2 (5 bases). Per the germline V gene, CDR1 is PRHDT and CDR2 is FYEKMQ (reference sequence). CDR3 length: 14 residues. Trimming cost V 3 bases and J 9 bases, with 15 bases left between them. The CDR3 bases are TGTGCCAGCAGCTTTCGAACTAGTTCCAGTGAGCAGTTCTTC. Its translation: CASSFRTSSSEQFF.

The chain has TRBV10-3 and TRBJ2-5, with 9 positions matching TRBD1. CDR3 length equals 15 residues. V was clipped by 10 bases and J by 5 bases; unmatched bases: 14. The germline V gene has CDR1 ENHRY and CDR2 SYGVKD. The CDR3 spells CATARGDRVGETQYF. In nucleotides, the CDR3 is TGTGCCACCGCCCGCGGGGACAGGGTAGGGGAGACCCAGTACTTC.

To note about this clonotype: The junction differs from germline at one of its ends, possibly a read error. V usage is TRBV9 and J usage is TRBJ2-7; 8 bases are a match to TRBD1. The CDR3 is 14 residues long. In germline, CDR1 is SGDLS, CDR2 YYNGEE. This CDR3 is CASSVDRGSYEQYF. CDR3 nucleotides: TGTGCCAGCAGTGTAGACAGGGGTTCCTACGAGCAGTACTTC.

This chain joins TRBV20-1 and TRBJ2-7; TRBD1 aligns across 9 bases. After removal of 3 bases from V and 1 base from J, the junction contained 7 bases not matched to a gene. CDR3 length: 15 amino acids. The germline V gene encodes CDR1 DFQATT and CDR2 SNEGSKA (reference sequence). In nucleotides, the CDR3 is TGCAGTGCTAGTGAGGGACAGGGTGCTTCCTACGAGCAGTACTTC. Its protein is CSASEGQGASYEQYF.

This clonotype was counted only a few times. J is TRBJ2-3 and V is TRBV5-1; TRBD2 aligns across 8 bases. V gave up 4 bases and J gave up 0 bases; unmatched junction bases: 10. The germline V gene encodes CDR1 SGHRS and CDR2 YFSETQ. The CDR3 is 17 residues long. CDR3 nucleotide sequence: TGCGCCAGCAGCGTAACTAAGGAGCGGGGGAGCACAGATACGCAGTATTTT. Translated: CASSVTKERGSTDTQYF.

The chain has TRBV4-3 and TRBJ2-3; tentative D call: TRBD2 (5 bases). CDR1 and CDR2 from the germline V gene are LGHNA and YSLEER. This CDR3 region has 16 residues. Trimming removed 1 base from V and 0 bases from J, with 11 bases in between. The CDR3 sequence: CASSQGGGSSTDTQYF. The CDR3 nucleotides read TGCGCCAGCAGCCAAGGAGGAGGTTCTAGCACAGATACGCAGTATTTT.